Presented here are 21 T cell receptor beta chains from one specimen sequenced in a study of Graves' ophthalmopathy and Graves' hyperthyroidism. RNA transcripts served as template for amplifying TCR beta CDR3 sequences. First-round RT-PCR employed HTBI primers, with a second-round multiplex PCR after it. TCRdb processed the multiplex PCR reads anew with MiXCR; each CDR3 protein has one entry. The sample carries about 220,000 distinct CDR3 sequences, approximately 21% recorded once. Sequences were obtained from peripheral blood. These receptor sequences come from a woman aged 50 to 60 with Graves' ophthalmopathy.

This clonotype was seen just once. This sequence joins TRBV7-9 and TRBJ1-3; D is ambiguous. This CDR3 has 15 amino acids. The V end was cut by 6 bases, the J end by 0 bases, with 12 bases between. Germline-derived CDR1 and CDR2 are SEHNR and FQNEAQ (reference sequence). Here the CDR3 reads CASSDSSRSGNTIYF. The CDR3 DNA reads as TGTGCCAGCAGTGACTCAAGTCGCTCTGGAAACACCATATATTTT.

Ten or more counts support this clonotype. The V gene is TRBV28, the J gene TRBJ2-7; D perhaps matches TRBD2 (5 bases). The V gene lost 5 bases and the J gene lost 4 bases, with 24 bases spanning the gap. The CDR3 totals 17 residues. Germline lookup yields CDR1 MDHEN and CDR2 SYDVKM. DNA of the CDR3: TGTGCCAGCAGTATGGCGTCCGGGGTAGACCGCTTTTACGAGCAGTACTTC. It codes for CASSMASGVDRFYEQYF.

This clonotype showed up many times. The gene calls are TRBV7-8 and TRBJ2-5, with 12 bases fitting TRBD2. CDR1 SGHVS and CDR2 FQNEAQ come from the germline V gene. The CDR3 consists of 17 residues. V lost 4 bases and J lost 5; bases outside the gene matches: 11. The CDR3 protein is CASSYLTSGRRRETQYF. The CDR3 bases are TGTGCCAGCAGCTACTTGACTAGCGGGAGACGTCGGGAGACCCAGTACTTC.

The chain couples TRBV7-8 to TRBJ2-7; D tentatively fits TRBD1 or TRBD2 (6 bases each). The germline CDR1 and CDR2 sequences are SGHVS and FQNEAQ. Trimming took off 5 bases at V and 3 bases at J, with 17 bases between the two ends. The CDR3 consists of 15 residues. The CDR3 loop reads CASSPTTGRYYEQYF. The DNA of the CDR3 is TGTGCCAGCAGCCCGACTACAGGGAGGTACTACGAGCAGTACTTC.

This clonotype was counted many times. The chain couples TRBV6-5 to TRBJ2-2; 9 bases are a match to TRBD1. The CDR3 spans 15 residues. V was pared by 4 bases and J by 4 bases, with 4 bases of the junction left unmatched. The germline CDR1 and CDR2 sequences are MNHEY and SVGAGI. For the CDR3, the DNA is TGTGCCAGCAGTTCGGGGACAGGGCTCACCGGGGAGCTGTTTTTT. As protein: CASSSGTGLTGELFF.

This chain uses TRBV11-2 with TRBJ1-1; 8 bases map to TRBD1. Germline assignment: CDR1 SGHAT and CDR2 FQNNGV. V lost 6 bases and J lost 0; bases outside the gene matches: 9. CDR3 size: 16 residues. CDR3 nucleotide sequence: TGTGCCAGCAGTTGGAGGGGACAGGCATTGAACACTGAAGCTTTCTTT. This encodes CASSWRGQALNTEAFF.

This clonotype was seen many times. The chain carries TRBV7-8 and TRBJ1-6; possible D gene TRBD1, 5 bases. The CDR3 loop spans 16 amino acids. V was trimmed by 5 bases and J by 10 bases, leaving 21 bases between them. In germline, CDR1 is SGHVS, CDR2 FQNEAQ. CDR3 amino acids: CASSALGRGGGSPLHF. The CDR3, as DNA: TGTGCCAGCAGCGCGCTAGGGAGGGGAGGTGGATCACCCCTCCACTTT.

The rearrangement uses TRBV6-1 and TRBJ1-1; 7 bases align to TRBD1. V was pared by 7 bases and J by 8 bases, with 4 bases of the junction left unmatched. The CDR3 runs to 11 residues. CDR1 and CDR2 (germline): MNHNS, SASEGT. CDR3 amino acids: CASTTGEEAFF. CDR3 nucleotides: TGTGCCAGCACCACAGGGGAAGAAGCTTTCTTT.

This clonotype has a handful of counts. This chain connects TRBV2 to TRBJ2-7; TRBD2 might be the D (7 bases). With 7 bases removed from V and 4 bases from J, the gap between germline ends came to 14 bases. This CDR3 has 13 residues. Germline V gives CDR1 SNHLY, CDR2 FYNNEI. DNA for the CDR3: TGTGCCAGCAAATACGGGGGGCCTTACGAGCAGTACTTC. It is translated as CASKYGGPYEQYF.

The V gene is TRBV6-1, the J gene TRBJ1-1, with 8 bases fitting TRBD1. V was pared by 7 bases and J by 3 bases, with 4 bases of the junction left unmatched. Germline values: CDR1 MNHNS, CDR2 SASEGT. The CDR3 sequence is 13 residues long. The CDR3 region has the DNA TGTGCCAGCAACCAGGGGGCGTACACTGAAGCTTTCTTT. Translation: CASNQGAYTEAFF.

This clonotype was seen ten or more times. The chain is built from TRBV6-1 and TRBJ2-4; 8 positions match TRBD1. Per germline, CDR1 MNHNS and CDR2 SASEGT. After removal of 8 bases from V and 6 bases from J, the junction contained 9 bases not matched to a gene. The CDR3 contains 14 residues. DNA for the CDR3: TGTGCCAGCGGAGAGACAGGGGTGTCAAACATTCAGTACTTC. This encodes CASGETGVSNIQYF.

This clonotype occurred many times. The V gene is TRBV9, the J gene TRBJ1-5, with D unclear. Trimming pared 4 bases from V and 2 bases from J, leaving 7 bases between. Looked up from germline, CDR1 is SGDLS and CDR2 is YYNGEE. There are 13 residues in the CDR3. CDR3 bases: TGTGCCAGCAGCCCTGTCGGCAATCAGCCCCAGCATTTT. Amino acids: CASSPVGNQPQHF.

Ten or more counts support this clonotype. V gene TRBV12-3 or TRBV12-4 combines with J gene TRBJ1-1; D may be TRBD1 (6 bases). The CDR3 runs 16 residues. Trimming stripped 7 bases from V and 8 bases from J, with 26 bases between. This chain's CDR3 is CASKRLLNGGFREAFF. The CDR3 coding sequence is TGTGCCAGCAAACGGCTATTAAACGGGGGCTTTCGCGAAGCTTTCTTT.

The chain is built from TRBV10-3 and TRBJ2-7; D may be TRBD1 (5 bases). CDR1 is ENHRY and CDR2 is SYGVKD in the germline V gene. Trimming removed 4 bases at V and 3 bases at J, with 10 bases between. The CDR3 totals 13 residues. CDR3 in DNA: TGTGCCATCAGTGGAAAACAGGACTACGAGCAGTACTTC. Translated, it gives CAISGKQDYEQYF.

This clonotype was detected ten times or more. This chain uses TRBV4-1 with TRBJ2-7; TRBD1 is a possible D gene (6 bases). Germline CDR1 and CDR2: MGHRA and YSYEKL. CDR3 length: 15 residues. The V end was cut by 0 bases, the J end by 2 bases, with 11 bases between. Written as DNA, the CDR3 is TGCGCCAGCAGCCAAGAAAACAGGGCCCCCTACGAGCAGTACTTC. It yields the protein CASSQENRAPYEQYF.

This clonotype was seen at least ten times. The V gene is TRBV27, the J gene TRBJ1-1; the match to TRBD1 covers 9 bases. The CDR3 has 17 residues. The germline V gene encodes CDR1 MNHEY and CDR2 SMNVEV (reference sequence). Trimming cost V 2 bases and J 10 bases; bases outside gene matches: 17. CDR3 DNA: TGTGCCAGCAGTTTAAATGGACAGGGGAAGTTTATTCGGGGAGCTTTCTTT. It codes for CASSLNGQGKFIRGAFF.

This clonotype was seen repeatedly, ten times or more. This chain uses TRBV27 with TRBJ2-6; D possibly uses TRBD1 or TRBD2 (5 bases each). The CDR3 runs to 15 residues. Germline V gene data show CDR1 as MNHEY and CDR2 as SMNVEV (reference sequence). V was trimmed by 3 bases and J by 3 bases, leaving 9 bases between them. CDR3 sequence reads: CASSFGAYGANVLTF. For the CDR3, the DNA is TGTGCCAGCAGTTTCGGGGCCTATGGGGCCAACGTCCTGACTTTC.

In this sample, this clonotype turned up many times. The gene calls are TRBV27 and TRBJ1-2; TRBD1 matches 7 bases. Looked up from germline, CDR1 is MNHEY and CDR2 is SMNVEV (reference sequence). There are 17 residues in the CDR3. The V gene end was trimmed by 7 bases and the J gene end by 1 base; junction bases not matched to a gene: 15. As DNA, the CDR3 is TGTGCCAGCACTACCCTTGACAGGGCGAGCTTTAACTATGGCTACACCTTC. Amino acid sequence: CASTTLDRASFNYGYTF.

This clonotype was counted ten times or more. V is TRBV2 and J is TRBJ2-5; TRBD1 matches 9 bases. V trimming: 6 bases; J trimming: 5 bases; junction bases outside the gene matches: 10. This CDR3 contains 15 residues. CDR1 SNHLY and CDR2 FYNNEI come from the germline V gene. The CDR3 here is CASRERTGDGETQYF. CDR3 coding DNA: TGTGCCAGCAGGGAAAGGACAGGGGATGGGGAGACCCAGTACTTC.

This chain joins TRBV9 and TRBJ2-5; D perhaps matches TRBD2 (6 bases). V gave up 4 bases and J gave up 5 bases, with 9 bases separating them. The CDR3 extends over 12 amino acids. Germline CDR1 reads SGDLS; CDR2 reads YYNGEE. The CDR3 protein is CASSKSGETQYF. The CDR3 region has the DNA TGTGCCAGCAGCAAAAGCGGGGAGACCCAGTACTTC.

This clonotype was seen more than once but under ten times. The chain links TRBV2 to TRBJ2-2; 10 nucleotides line up with TRBD1. The CDR3 runs to 15 residues. Looked up from germline, CDR1 is SNHLY and CDR2 is FYNNEI. V was pared by 6 bases and J by 7 bases, with 8 bases of the junction left unmatched. The CDR3 DNA reads TGTGCCAGCAGGCCCGGGACAGGGGAAATCGGGGAGCTGTTTTTT. Its translation is CASRPGTGEIGELFF.